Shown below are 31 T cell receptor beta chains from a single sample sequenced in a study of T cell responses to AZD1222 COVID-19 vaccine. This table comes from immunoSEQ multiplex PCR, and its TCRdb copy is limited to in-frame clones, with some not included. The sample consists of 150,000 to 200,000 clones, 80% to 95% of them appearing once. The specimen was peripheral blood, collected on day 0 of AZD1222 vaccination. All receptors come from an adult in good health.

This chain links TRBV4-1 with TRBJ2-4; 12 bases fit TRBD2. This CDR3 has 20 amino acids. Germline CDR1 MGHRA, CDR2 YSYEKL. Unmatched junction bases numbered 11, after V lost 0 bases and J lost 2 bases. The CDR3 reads CASSQDRGLAGGLTKNIQYF. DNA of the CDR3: TGCGCCAGCAGCCAAGATAGGGGACTAGCGGGTGGGTTGACCAAAAACATTCAGTACTTC.

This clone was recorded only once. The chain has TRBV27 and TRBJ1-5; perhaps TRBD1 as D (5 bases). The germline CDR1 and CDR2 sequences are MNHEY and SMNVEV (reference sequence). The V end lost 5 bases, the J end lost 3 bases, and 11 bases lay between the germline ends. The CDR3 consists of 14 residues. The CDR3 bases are TGTGCCAGCAGTAGAGACAGATTCAATCAGCCCCAGCATTTT. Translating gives CASSRDRFNQPQHF.

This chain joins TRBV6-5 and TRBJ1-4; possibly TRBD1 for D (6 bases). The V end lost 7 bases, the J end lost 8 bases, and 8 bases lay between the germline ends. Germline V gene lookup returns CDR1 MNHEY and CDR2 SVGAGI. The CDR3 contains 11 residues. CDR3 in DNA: TGTGCCAGCAAGGGGGGAGAAAAACTGTTTTTT. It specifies CASKGGEKLFF.

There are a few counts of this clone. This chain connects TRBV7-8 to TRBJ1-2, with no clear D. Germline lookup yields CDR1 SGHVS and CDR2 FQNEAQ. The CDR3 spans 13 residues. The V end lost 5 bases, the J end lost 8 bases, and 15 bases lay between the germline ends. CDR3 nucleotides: TGTGCCAGCAGCCCAGACAAACCAGGCGGCTACACCTTC. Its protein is CASSPDKPGGYTF.

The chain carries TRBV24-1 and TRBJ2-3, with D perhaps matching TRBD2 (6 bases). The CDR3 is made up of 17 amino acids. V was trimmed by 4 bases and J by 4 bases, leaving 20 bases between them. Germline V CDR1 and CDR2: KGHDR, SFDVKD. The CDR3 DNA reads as TGTGCCACCAGTGAGGGCGGGGAAGGGGTCGGCGCAGATACGCAGTATTTT. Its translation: CATSEGGEGVGADTQYF.

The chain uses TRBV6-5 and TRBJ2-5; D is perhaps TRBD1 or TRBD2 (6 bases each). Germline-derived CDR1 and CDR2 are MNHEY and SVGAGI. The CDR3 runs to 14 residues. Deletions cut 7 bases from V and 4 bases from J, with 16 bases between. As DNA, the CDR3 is TGTGCCAGCACCCACGGGAGAGGGGGAGAGACCCAGTACTTC. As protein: CASTHGRGGETQYF.

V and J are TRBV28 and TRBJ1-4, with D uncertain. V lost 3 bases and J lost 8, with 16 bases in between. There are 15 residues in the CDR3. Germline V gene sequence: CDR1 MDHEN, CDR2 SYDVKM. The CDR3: CASSLELLVGEKLFF. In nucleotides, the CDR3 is TGTGCCAGCAGTTTGGAGCTCCTGGTTGGCGAAAAACTGTTTTTT.

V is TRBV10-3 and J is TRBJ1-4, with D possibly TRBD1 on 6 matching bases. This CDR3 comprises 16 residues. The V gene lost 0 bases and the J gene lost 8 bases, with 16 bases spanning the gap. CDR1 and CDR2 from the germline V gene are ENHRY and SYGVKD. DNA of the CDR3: TGTGCCATCAGTGAGTCAGAGGGGGACGAGGTAGAAAAACTGTTTTTT. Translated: CAISESEGDEVEKLFF.

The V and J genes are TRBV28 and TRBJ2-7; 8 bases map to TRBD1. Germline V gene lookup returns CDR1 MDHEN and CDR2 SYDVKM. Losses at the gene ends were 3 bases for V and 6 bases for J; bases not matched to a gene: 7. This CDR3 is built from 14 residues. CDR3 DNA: TGTGCCAGCAGTTTGGACAGGGTAGGGTGCGAGCAGTACTTC. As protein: CASSLDRVGCEQYF.

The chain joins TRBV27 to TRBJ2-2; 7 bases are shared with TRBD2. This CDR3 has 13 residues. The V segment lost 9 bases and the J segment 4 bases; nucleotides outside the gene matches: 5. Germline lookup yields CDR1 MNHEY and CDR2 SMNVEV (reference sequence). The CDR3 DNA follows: TGTGCCAGTCGGCTAGCGGTCACCGGGGAGCTGTTTTTT. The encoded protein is CASRLAVTGELFF.

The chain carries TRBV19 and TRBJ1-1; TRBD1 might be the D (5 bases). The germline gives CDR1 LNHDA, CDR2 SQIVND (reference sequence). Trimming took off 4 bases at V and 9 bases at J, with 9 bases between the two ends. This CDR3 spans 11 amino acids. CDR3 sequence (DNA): TGTGCCAGTAGTAATCGGGGACAAGCTTTCTTT. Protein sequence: CASSNRGQAFF.

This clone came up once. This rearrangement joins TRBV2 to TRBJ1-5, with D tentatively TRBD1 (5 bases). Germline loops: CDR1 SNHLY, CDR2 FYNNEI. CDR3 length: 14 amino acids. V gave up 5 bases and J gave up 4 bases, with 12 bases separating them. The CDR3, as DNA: TGTGCCAGCAGTCCGGGGGGTGCGAATCAGCCCCAGCATTTT. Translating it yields CASSPGGANQPQHF.

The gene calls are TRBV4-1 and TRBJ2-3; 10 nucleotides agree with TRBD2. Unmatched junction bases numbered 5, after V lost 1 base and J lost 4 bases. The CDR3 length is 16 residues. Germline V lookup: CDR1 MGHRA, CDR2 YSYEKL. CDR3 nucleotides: TGCGCCAGCAGCCAAGCTCTAGCGGGAGTCGCAGATACGCAGTATTTT. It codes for CASSQALAGVADTQYF.

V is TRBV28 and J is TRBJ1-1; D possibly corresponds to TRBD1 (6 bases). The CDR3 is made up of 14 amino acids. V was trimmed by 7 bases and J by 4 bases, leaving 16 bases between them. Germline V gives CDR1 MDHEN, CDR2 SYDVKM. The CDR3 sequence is CASTRAQGGTEAFF. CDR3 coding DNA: TGTGCCAGCACCAGGGCACAGGGAGGCACTGAAGCTTTCTTT.

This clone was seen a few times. In nucleotides, the CDR3 is TGTGCCAGTAGGGTCCTTGACAGGAACTATGGCTACACCTTC. Its translation is CASRVLDRNYGYTF. The chain joins TRBV19 to TRBJ1-2; TRBD1 might be the D (6 bases). The CDR3 runs 14 residues. The germline V gene has CDR1 LNHDA and CDR2 SQIVND (reference sequence). Trimming pared 6 bases from V and 2 bases from J, leaving 13 bases between.

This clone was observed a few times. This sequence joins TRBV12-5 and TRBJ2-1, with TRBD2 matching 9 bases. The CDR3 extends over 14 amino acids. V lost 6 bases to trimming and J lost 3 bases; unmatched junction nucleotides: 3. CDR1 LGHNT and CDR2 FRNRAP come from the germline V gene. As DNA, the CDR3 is TGTGCTAGTGGCTTTAGCGGGGGCTACAATGAGCAGTTCTTC. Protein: CASGFSGGYNEQFF. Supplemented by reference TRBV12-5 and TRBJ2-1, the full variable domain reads DARVTQTPRHKVTEMGQEVTMRCQPILGHNTVFWYRQTMMQGLELLAYFRNRAPLDDSGMPKDRFSAEMPDATLATLKIQPSEPRDSAVYFCASGFSGGYNEQFFGPGTRLTVL.

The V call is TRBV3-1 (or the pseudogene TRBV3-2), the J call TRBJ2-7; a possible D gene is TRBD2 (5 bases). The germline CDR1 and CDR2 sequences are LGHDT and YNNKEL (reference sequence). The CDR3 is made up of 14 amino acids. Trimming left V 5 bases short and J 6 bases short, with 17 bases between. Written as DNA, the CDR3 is TGTGCCAGCAGCTCCCTCGCCGCCGGAGGCGAGCAGTACTTC. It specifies CASSSLAAGGEQYF.

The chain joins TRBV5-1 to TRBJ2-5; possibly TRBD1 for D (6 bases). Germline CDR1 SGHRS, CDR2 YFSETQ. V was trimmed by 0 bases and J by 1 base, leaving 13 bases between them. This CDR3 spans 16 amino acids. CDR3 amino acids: CASSLAVQGSQETQYF. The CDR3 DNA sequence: TGCGCCAGCAGCTTGGCGGTCCAGGGGAGCCAAGAGACCCAGTACTTC.

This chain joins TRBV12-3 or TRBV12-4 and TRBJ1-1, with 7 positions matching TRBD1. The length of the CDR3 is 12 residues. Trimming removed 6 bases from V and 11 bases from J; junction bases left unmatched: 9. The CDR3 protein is CASRTTGATAFF. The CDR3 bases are TGTGCCAGCAGAACTACAGGGGCCACGGCTTTCTTT.

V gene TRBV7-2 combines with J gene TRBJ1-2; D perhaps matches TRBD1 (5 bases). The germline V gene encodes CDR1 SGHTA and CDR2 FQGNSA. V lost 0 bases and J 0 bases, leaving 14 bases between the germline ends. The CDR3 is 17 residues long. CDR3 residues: CASSLALSQGPNYGYTF. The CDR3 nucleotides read TGTGCCAGCAGCTTAGCTTTGAGTCAGGGACCTAACTATGGCTACACCTTC. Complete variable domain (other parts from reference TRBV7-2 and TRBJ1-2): GAGVSQSPSNKVTEKGKDVELRCDPISGHTALYWYRQSLGQGLEFLIYFQGNSAPDKSGLPSDRFSAERTGGSVSTLTIQRTQQEDSAVYLCASSLALSQGPNYGYTFGSGTRLTVV.

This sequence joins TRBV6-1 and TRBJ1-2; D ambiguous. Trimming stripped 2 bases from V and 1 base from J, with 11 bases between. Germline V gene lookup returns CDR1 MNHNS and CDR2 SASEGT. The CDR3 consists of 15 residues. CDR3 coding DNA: TGTGCCAGCAGTGAATTCTTTCGCAGTAACTATGGCTACACCTTC. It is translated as CASSEFFRSNYGYTF.

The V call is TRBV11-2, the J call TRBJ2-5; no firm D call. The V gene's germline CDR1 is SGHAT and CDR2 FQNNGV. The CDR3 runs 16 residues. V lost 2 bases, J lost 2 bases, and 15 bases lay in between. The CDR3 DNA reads TGTGCCAGCAGCTTAATGGACCTTGTAGGTCAAGAGACCCAGTACTTC. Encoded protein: CASSLMDLVGQETQYF.

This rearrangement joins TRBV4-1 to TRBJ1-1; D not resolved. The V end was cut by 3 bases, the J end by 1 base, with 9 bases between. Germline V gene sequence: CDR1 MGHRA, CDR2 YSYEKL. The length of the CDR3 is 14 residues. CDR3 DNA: TGCGCCAGCAGCCATCCCTCAGCGAACACTGAAGCTTTCTTT. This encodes CASSHPSANTEAFF.

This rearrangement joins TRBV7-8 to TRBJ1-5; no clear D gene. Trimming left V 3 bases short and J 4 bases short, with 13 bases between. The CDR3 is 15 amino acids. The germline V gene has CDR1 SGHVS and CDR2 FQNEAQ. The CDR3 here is CASSFKWGRNQPQHF. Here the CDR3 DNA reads TGTGCCAGCAGCTTTAAATGGGGAAGAAATCAGCCCCAGCATTTT.

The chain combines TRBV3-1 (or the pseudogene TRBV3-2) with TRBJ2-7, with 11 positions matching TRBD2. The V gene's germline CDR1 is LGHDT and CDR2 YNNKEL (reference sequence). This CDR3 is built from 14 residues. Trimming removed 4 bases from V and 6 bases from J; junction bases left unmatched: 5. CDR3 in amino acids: CASSLLAGGGEQYF. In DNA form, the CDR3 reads TGTGCCAGCAGCCTCCTAGCGGGAGGTGGCGAGCAGTACTTC.

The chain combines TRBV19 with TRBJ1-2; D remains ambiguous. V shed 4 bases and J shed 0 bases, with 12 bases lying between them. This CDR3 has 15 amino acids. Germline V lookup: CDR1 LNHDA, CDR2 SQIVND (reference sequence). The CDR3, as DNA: TGTGCCAGTAGTAGCCCCCCGGGCTCTAACTATGGCTACACCTTC. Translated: CASSSPPGSNYGYTF.

The CDR3 DNA reads as TGTGCCAGCAGCCCTCGCCTAGACACTGAAGCTTTCTTT. Translated: CASSPRLDTEAFF. The rearrangement joins TRBV7-9 to TRBJ1-1; D call uncertain. The V end was cut by 5 bases, the J end by 3 bases, with 10 bases between. The CDR3 is 13 residues long. Germline CDR1 and CDR2: SEHNR and FQNEAQ (reference sequence).

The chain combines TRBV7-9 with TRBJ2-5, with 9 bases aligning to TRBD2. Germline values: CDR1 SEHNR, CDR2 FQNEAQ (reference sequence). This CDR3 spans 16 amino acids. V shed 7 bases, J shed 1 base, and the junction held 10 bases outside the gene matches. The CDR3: CASTRGSSGGQETQYF. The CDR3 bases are TGTGCCAGCACCCGAGGTAGTAGCGGGGGCCAAGAGACCCAGTACTTC.

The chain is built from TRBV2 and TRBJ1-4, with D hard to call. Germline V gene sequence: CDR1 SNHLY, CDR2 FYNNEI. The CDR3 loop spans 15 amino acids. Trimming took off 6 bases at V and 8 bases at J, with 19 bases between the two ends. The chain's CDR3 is CASRSTRAHEEKLFF. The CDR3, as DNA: TGTGCCAGCAGGTCAACGCGGGCGCACGAGGAAAAACTGTTTTTT. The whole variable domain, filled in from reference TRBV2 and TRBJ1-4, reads EPEVTQTPSHQVTQMGQEVILRCVPISNHLYFYWYRQILGQKVEFLVSFYNNEISEKSEIFDDQFSVERPDGSNFTLKIRSTKLEDSAMYFCASRSTRAHEEKLFFGSGTQLSVL.

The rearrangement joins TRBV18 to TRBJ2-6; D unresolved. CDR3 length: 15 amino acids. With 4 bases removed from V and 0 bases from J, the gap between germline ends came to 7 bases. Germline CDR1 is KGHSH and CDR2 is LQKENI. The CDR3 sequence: CASSQQSSGANVLTF. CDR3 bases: TGTGCCAGCTCACAACAGAGCTCTGGGGCCAACGTCCTGACTTTC.

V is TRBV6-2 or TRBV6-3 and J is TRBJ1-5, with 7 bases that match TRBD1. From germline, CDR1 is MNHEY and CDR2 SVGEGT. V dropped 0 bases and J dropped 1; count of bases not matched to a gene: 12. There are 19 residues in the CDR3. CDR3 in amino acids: CASSYSGTANQGSNQPQHF. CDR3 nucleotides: TGTGCCAGCAGTTACTCGGGGACAGCCAACCAGGGGAGCAATCAGCCCCAGCATTTT.